The 5 T cell receptor beta chains below all came from one sample that was sequenced in a study of blood T cell repertoires in COVID-19. Using immunoSEQ multiplex PCR, the repertoire was profiled, and TCRdb retains in-frame clones only, with some absent. The repertoire consists of 180,000 or so clones, with 80% to 85% occurring once and the leading ten covering 6.5% to 9%. Sequenced sample: peripheral blood. These receptors originate from a woman in her 40s with COVID-19, enrolled during active disease.

This chain uses TRBV19 with TRBJ1-1; TRBD1 aligns across 7 bases. The CDR3 spans 14 residues. V was clipped by 5 bases and J by 1 base; unmatched bases: 4. From germline, CDR1 is LNHDA and CDR2 SQIVND (reference sequence). CDR3 residues: CASSRRDRNTEAFF. For the CDR3, the DNA is TGTGCCAGTAGTCGCCGGGACAGGAACACTGAAGCTTTCTTT. Full variable domain (outside the CDR3, taken from reference TRBV19 and TRBJ1-1): DGGITQSPKYLFRKEGQNVTLSCEQNLNHDAMYWYRQDPGQGLRLIYYSQIVNDFQKGDIAEGYSVSREKKESFPLTVTSAQKNPTAFYLCASSRRDRNTEAFFGQGTRLTVV.

This chain joins TRBV10-1 and TRBJ2-1, with 8 bases matching TRBD2. After removal of 5 bases from V and 9 bases from J, the junction contained 15 bases not matched to a gene. The CDR3 loop spans 16 amino acids. Germline CDR1 and CDR2: WNHNN and SYGVQD (reference sequence). This CDR3 is CASSSDRGGLKSEQFF. The CDR3 nucleotides are TGCGCCAGCAGTAGCGACCGGGGGGGCTTAAAATCTGAGCAGTTCTTC.

This clone was observed a single time. The chain combines TRBV5-8 with TRBJ1-1, with 7 bases aligning to TRBD1. CDR3 length equals 16 residues. CDR1 SGHTS and CDR2 YDEGEE come from the germline V gene. Losses at the gene ends were 4 bases for V and 4 bases for J; bases not matched to a gene: 13. CDR3 DNA sequence: TGTGCCAGCAGCCCCAGACAGGGTAGAATTAGCACTGAAGCTTTCTTT. It encodes CASSPRQGRISTEAFF.

This chain links TRBV11-2 with TRBJ2-4; D is perhaps TRBD1 (5 bases). Per germline, CDR1 SGHAT and CDR2 FQNNGV. The CDR3 consists of 16 residues. Deletions cut 5 bases from V and 1 base from J, with 15 bases between. Here the CDR3 reads CASSPRQRSAKNIQYF. CDR3 nucleotides: TGTGCCAGCAGCCCTCGACAGAGATCTGCCAAAAACATTCAGTACTTC.

This chain joins TRBV6-4 and TRBJ2-3; 10 nucleotides align to TRBD2. CDR3 length equals 16 residues. The ends lost 0 bases at V and 4 bases at J; junction bases unmatched: 4. Germline V lookup: CDR1 MRHNA, CDR2 SNTAGT. CDR3 region: CASSDSSSGGPDTQYF. The CDR3 nucleotides read TGTGCCAGCAGTGACTCGAGTAGCGGGGGGCCAGATACGCAGTATTTT.